This TCR beta chain was profiled in a study of OX40 agonist ivuxolimab in advanced cancers. Overall study results and limits: Also present in some nonresponders was a low level of normalized T-cell clonal expansion.

Blood samples were obtained at baseline, cycle 4 day 1, and cycle 7 day 1. The V gene lost 4 bases and the J gene lost 11 bases, with 11 bases spanning the gap. CDR1 MNHEY and CDR2 SVGAGI come from the germline V gene. CDR3 size: 11 residues. With respect to this clone: Its specificity is not known.

TCRdb's table, derived via immunoSEQ multiplex PCR, lists solely in-frame clones and lacks some. Seen here are tens of thousands of clones, 84% observed once, and the top ten hold 2.5% to 3%. Sequenced material: CD4+ or CD8+ T cells sorted from blood, taken in a trial of the OX40 agonist ivuxolimab. This chain connects TRBV6-5 to TRBJ1-1; D gene uncertain. The source of this sequence is an adult with an advanced solid tumor such as melanoma, head and neck, liver or kidney cancer. The CDR3 nucleotides read TGTGCCAGCAGTTCCCAGTTTGAGGCTTTCTTT. Its translation is CASSSQFEAFF.